A selection of T cell receptor beta chains follows, all from one sample in a study of Ad26.COV2.S vaccination and SARS-CoV-2 variants. Repertoires were generated with immunoSEQ multiplex PCR, while TCRdb's copy carries only in-frame clones and drops some. The sample holds approximately 300,000 clones, approximately 80% seen once. Source: peripheral blood, taken in a trial of Ad26.COV2.S vaccine versus placebo. Source of these receptors: a person aged 18-65 years who received the Ad26.COV2.S COVID-19 vaccine or a placebo. CDR3s include the opening cysteine and the closing phenylalanine or tryptophan. The order of the fields is D gene, J gene, V gene, clone size, CDR3 protein, CDR3 DNA. A D gene is named only where the DNA matches it firmly. Size tells how often a clone was seen (once, few, many) or the class of an expanded clone, and some rows leave it out.

TRBD1 TRBJ2-3 TRBV7-9 few CASSFPRTGVSTDTQYF TGTGCCAGCAGCTTCCCTAGGACAGGGGTTAGCACAGATACGCAGTATTTT
- TRBJ2-5 TRBV29-1 - CSVQRVTRETQYF TGCAGCGTCCAACGGGTAACCCGAGAGACCCAGTACTTC
- TRBJ1-5 TRBV2 - CASSAWGPGQPQHF TGTGCCAGCAGTGCGTGGGGGCCGGGGCAGCCCCAGCATTTT
- TRBJ2-2 TRBV5-4 once CASSSIRDAGRELFF TGTGCCAGCAGCTCCATCAGGGACGCGGGCAGGGAGCTGTTTTTT
TRBD1 TRBJ2-1 TRBV2 - CASSGTGSGEQFF TGTGCCAGCAGCGGGACAGGGAGCGGTGAGCAGTTCTTC
- TRBJ2-7 TRBV2 - CASSERRDYEQYF TGTGCCAGCAGTGAAAGACGGGACTACGAGCAGTACTTC
TRBD1 TRBJ2-7 TRBV18 once CASSPWAGTVYEQYF TGTGCCAGCTCACCATGGGCAGGGACAGTCTACGAGCAGTACTTC
- TRBJ2-5 TRBV6-5 - CASTRTSGETQYF TGTGCCAGCACCCGGACGTCAGGAGAGACCCAGTACTTC
- TRBJ1-1 TRBV19 - CASSIAPGRSAAEAFF TGTGCCAGTAGTATAGCACCGGGACGTAGCGCCGCTGAAGCTTTCTTT
TRBD2 TRBJ2-2 TRBV7-6 many CASSPLAGVNTGELFF TGTGCCAGCAGCCCGCTGGCGGGGGTCAACACCGGGGAGCTGTTTTTT
- TRBJ1-6 TRBV20-1 few CSASGDNNSPLHF TGCAGTGCTAGTGGGGACAATAATTCACCCCTCCACTTT
- TRBJ2-2 TRBV27 - CASSLLGGTGELFF TGTGCCAGCAGTTTATTAGGGGGCACCGGGGAGCTGTTTTTT
- TRBJ2-1 TRBV5-1 - CASSPTRYNEQFF TGCGCCAGCAGCCCCACAAGGTACAATGAGCAGTTCTTC
- TRBJ1-1 TRBV28 - CASSPPAVNTEAFF TGTGCCAGCAGCCCCCCGGCGGTGAACACTGAAGCTTTCTTT
TRBD2 TRBJ2-2 TRBV7-9 many CASSFSGGRGPGELFF TGTGCCAGCAGCTTTTCGGGGGGTCGAGGGCCCGGGGAGCTGTTTTTT
- TRBJ2-2 TRBV7-7 - CASGWTAPGELFF TGTGCCAGCGGTTGGACGGCCCCCGGGGAGCTGTTTTTT
TRBD1 TRBJ2-1 TRBV19 - CASRDDRGLLDEQFF TGTGCCAGTAGGGACGACAGGGGGCTATTGGATGAGCAGTTCTTC
- TRBJ2-5 TRBV28 - CASRPGSETQYF TGTGCCAGCAGACCGGGATCGGAGACCCAGTACTTC
- TRBJ1-1 TRBV5-1 - CASSLAGSPNTEAFF TGCGCCAGCAGCTTGGCCGGGAGCCCCAACACTGAAGCTTTCTTT
- TRBJ1-3 TRBV9 - CASQPWANSGNTIYF TGTGCCAGCCAGCCTTGGGCTAACTCTGGAAACACCATATATTTT
- TRBJ1-1 TRBV5-1 - CASSLSGNGGTEAFF TGCGCCAGCAGCTTGAGTGGGAACGGGGGCACTGAAGCTTTCTTT
- TRBJ2-2 TRBV5-1 - CASSPDGAGELFF TGCGCCAGCAGCCCGGACGGGGCCGGGGAGCTGTTTTTT
TRBD1 TRBJ2-7 TRBV6-1 - CASSEVGQRVYEQYF TGTGCCAGCAGTGAAGTGGGACAGCGTGTCTACGAGCAGTACTTC
- TRBJ1-2 TRBV3-1/TRBV3-2 - CASSSGRDGYTF TGTGCCAGCAGCTCCGGACGTGATGGCTACACCTTC
TRBD1 TRBJ1-5 TRBV7-2 - CASSGTGVNQPQHF TGTGCCAGCAGCGGGACAGGGGTTAATCAGCCCCAGCATTTT
TRBD1 TRBJ2-2 TRBV4-1 - CASSLGTGGTGELFF TGCGCCAGCAGCCTCGGGACAGGGGGGACCGGGGAGCTGTTTTTT
- TRBJ1-6 TRBV6-5 few CASSYLVGRENSPLHF TGTGCCAGCAGTTACCTTGTGGGCAGGGAGAATTCACCCCTCCACTTT
- TRBJ1-5 TRBV3-1/TRBV3-2 - CASSQDFNQPQHF TGTGCCAGCAGCCAAGATTTTAATCAGCCCCAGCATTTT
- TRBJ1-5 TRBV19 - CASSTLGGPGNQPQHF TGTGCCAGTAGTACCCTGGGGGGGCCTGGGAATCAGCCCCAGCATTTT
- TRBJ1-6 TRBV30 - CAWSADSNSPLHF TGTGCCTGGAGTGCAGACAGCAATTCACCCCTCCACTTT
- TRBJ2-6 TRBV6-6 once CASSRGQISGANVLTF TGTGCCAGCAGTCGAGGACAGATCTCTGGGGCCAACGTCCTGACTTTC
- TRBJ2-7 TRBV3-1/TRBV3-2 few CASSPSPGISPYEQYF TGTGCCAGCAGCCCTTCCCCCGGGATATCTCCCTACGAGCAGTACTTC
TRBD1 TRBJ2-7 TRBV19 - CASSNRGPYEQYF TGTGCCAGTAGTAACAGGGGACCCTACGAGCAGTACTTC
- TRBJ1-5 TRBV6-5 - CASSYRQDHQPQHF TGTGCCAGCAGTTATCGTCAGGATCATCAGCCCCAGCATTTT
TRBD1 TRBJ1-6 TRBV5-5 - CASSFFDRDNSPLHF TGTGCCAGCAGCTTCTTCGACAGGGACAATTCACCCCTCCACTTT
TRBD1 TRBJ2-2 TRBV6-5 - CASSYGTGGRTGELFF TGTGCCAGCAGTTACGGGACAGGGGGTAGGACCGGGGAGCTGTTTTTT
TRBD2 TRBJ2-2 TRBV4-1 - CASSQTSGAPNTGELFF TGCGCCAGCAGCCAGACTAGCGGGGCACCGAACACCGGGGAGCTGTTTTTT
- TRBJ2-1 TRBV6-1 few CASSEELALWSEQFF TGTGCCAGCAGTGAAGAGTTAGCTCTTTGGTCTGAGCAGTTCTTC
- TRBJ1-2 TRBV28 - CASSFREGRDGYTF TGTGCCAGCAGTTTTAGGGAGGGGAGGGATGGCTACACCTTC
TRBD1 TRBJ2-7 TRBV28 - CASSSYSLFTQGAYHEQYF TGTGCCAGCAGTTCTTATAGTCTCTTTACCCAGGGGGCGTACCACGAGCAGTACTTC
TRBD1 TRBJ1-3 TRBV18 - CASSSLIQGGNTIYF TGTGCCAGCTCATCGTTGATACAGGGGGGAAACACCATATATTTT
TRBD2 TRBJ2-1 TRBV5-6 few CASSPLTGTTYNEQFF TGTGCCAGCAGCCCCCTAACCGGGACTACTTACAATGAGCAGTTCTTC
- TRBJ2-7 TRBV5-1 - CASSYEGAYEQYF TGCGCCAGCAGCTACGAGGGAGCCTACGAGCAGTACTTC
- TRBJ1-6 TRBV4-2 - CASSQDGLGSSYNSPLHF TGTGCCAGCAGCCAAGATGGTTTGGGGAGCTCCTATAATTCACCCCTCCACTTT
TRBD2 TRBJ2-7 TRBV9 - CASSLSGGATYEQYF TGTGCCAGCAGCCTCAGCGGGGGGGCTACCTACGAGCAGTACTTC
- TRBJ1-2 TRBV9 - CASSVDGDGNYGYTF TGTGCCAGCAGCGTAGATGGTGACGGTAACTATGGCTACACCTTC